These T cell receptor beta chains were read from a single sample in a study of persistence of HIV-infected CD4 T cells. The assay was immunoSEQ multiplex PCR, and TCRdb's table has in-frame clones only and misses some. The repertoire has around 9,200 clones, more than 70% of them found once; the top ten carry about 2%. These receptors have no identified antigens. The starting material was CD4+ T cells sorted from PBMCs after roughly 18-hour stimulation, obtained from a patient who received antiretroviral therapy. The receptors were gathered from an adult woman with HIV who was CMV-seropositive. Each CDR3 is given with its conserved first and last residue. The D gene is left open where the match is weak. The size entry is marked missing in some rows and otherwise reads once, few, many or a size class.

V gene,J gene,clone size,D gene,CDR3 DNA,CDR3 protein
TRBV6-5,TRBJ1-3,NA,TRBD1,TGTGCCAGCAGTTACTCCCGACAGGGCCCGGGAAACACCATATATTTT,CASSYSRQGPGNTIYF
TRBV12-3/TRBV12-4,TRBJ1-3,NA,NA,TGTGCCAGCAGGAACCATGGAAACACCATATATTTT,CASRNHGNTIYF
TRBV5-1,TRBJ2-3,NA,TRBD2,TGCGCCAGCAGCTTGTGGGGGGGAGACACAGATACGCAGTATTTT,CASSLWGGDTDTQYF
TRBV7-9,TRBJ2-3,NA,NA,TGTGCCAGCAGCCACAGCAGACTCTCAGTCCCAGATACGCAGTATTTT,CASSHSRLSVPDTQYF
TRBV11-1,TRBJ1-2,NA,NA,TGTGCCAGCAGCTTAGAGGGGACGAATCTCTATGGCTACACCTTC,CASSLEGTNLYGYTF
TRBV24-1,TRBJ1-5,few,TRBD1,TGTGCCACCAGTGACCCCGGGACAGGGGACAATCAGCCCCAGCATTTT,CATSDPGTGDNQPQHF
TRBV4-1,TRBJ2-7,NA,TRBD2,TGCGCCAGCAGCCTAGTTAGCGGGAGCGTCGCCTACGAGCAGTACTTC,CASSLVSGSVAYEQYF
TRBV3-1/TRBV3-2,TRBJ2-1,NA,NA,TGTGCCAGCAGCCCCCGAACTTTATTCTCCTACAATGAGCAGTTCTTC,CASSPRTLFSYNEQFF
TRBV5-1,TRBJ2-3,NA,NA,TGCGCCAGCAGCTTCAGCGGCACAGATACGCAGTATTTT,CASSFSGTDTQYF
TRBV30,TRBJ1-6,NA,NA,TGTGCCTGGAGGGGAAATACCAATAATTCACCCCTCCACTTT,CAWRGNTNNSPLHF
TRBV4-1,TRBJ1-1,NA,TRBD1,TGCGCCAGCAGCCTGCCAGGGGGCCCGAACACTGAAGCTTTCTTT,CASSLPGGPNTEAFF
TRBV2,TRBJ1-2,NA,NA,TGTGCCAGCAGTGGGGGGAATGGCTACACCTTC,CASSGGNGYTF
TRBV18,TRBJ1-5,NA,TRBD1,TGTGCCAGCTCGTCCGGGATCCAGGGGGGTCAGCCCCAGCATTTT,CASSSGIQGGQPQHF
TRBV7-2,TRBJ1-5,NA,NA,TGTGCCAGCAGCTTCGCAGAGCGTCAGCCCCAGCATTTT,CASSFAERQPQHF
TRBV24-1,TRBJ1-5,NA,NA,TGTGCCACCAGTGAGGACAGCAATCAGCCCCAGCATTTT,CATSEDSNQPQHF
TRBV28,TRBJ1-1,NA,NA,TGTGCCAGCAGTTTATACGGGGGGCGAACTGAAGCTTTCTTT,CASSLYGGRTEAFF
TRBV6-5,TRBJ2-6,NA,NA,TGTGCCAGCAGGACAGACTCTGGGGCCAACGTCCTGACTTTC,CASRTDSGANVLTF
TRBV19,TRBJ2-5,NA,NA,TGTGCCAGTAGTAGAAGTAACCAAGAGACCCAGTACTTC,CASSRSNQETQYF
TRBV7-9,TRBJ1-6,NA,TRBD1,TGTGCCAGCAGCTTAGGGGGACAGGTATCACCCCTCCACTTT,CASSLGGQVSPLHF
TRBV7-3,TRBJ1-1,NA,NA,TGTGCCAGCAGCTTAACACGAAAAACTGAAGCTTTCTTT,CASSLTRKTEAFF
TRBV13,TRBJ2-3,NA,NA,TGTGCCAGCAGCTTGGGCGAGAGGCGCACAGATACGCAGTATTTT,CASSLGERRTDTQYF
TRBV9,TRBJ2-3,NA,TRBD2,TGTGCCAGCAGCGTCCGGGACAGGGGACTAGCGGGAGCATCAGATACGCAGTATTTT,CASSVRDRGLAGASDTQYF
TRBV9,TRBJ2-7,NA,TRBD1,TGTGCCAGCAGCGTAGATGGACAGGGTATCGACGAGCAGTACTTC,CASSVDGQGIDEQYF
TRBV19,TRBJ1-1,NA,NA,TGTGCCAGTAGTTACCTTGGCAGTGAGGGGGGGAACACTGAAGCTTTCTTT,CASSYLGSEGGNTEAFF
TRBV7-8,TRBJ2-3,NA,TRBD2,TGTGCCAGCAGCTGGACTAGCGGGATTAGCACAGATACGCAGTATTTT,CASSWTSGISTDTQYF
TRBV6-1,TRBJ1-2,NA,NA,TGTGCCAGCAGTGAAGCGCTTCGGGGAGTTTATGGCTACACCTTC,CASSEALRGVYGYTF
TRBV10-1,TRBJ2-5,NA,NA,TGCGCCAGCAGTACAGGATCCCAAGAGACCCAGTACTTC,CASSTGSQETQYF
TRBV2,TRBJ2-2,few,TRBD1,TGTGCCAGCAAGGACAGGGACACCGGGGAGCTGTTTTTT,CASKDRDTGELFF
TRBV25-1,TRBJ2-7,NA,NA,TGTGCCACAGGGGAGGACAGGAACATCGACGAGCAGTACTTC,CATGEDRNIDEQYF
TRBV10-3,TRBJ2-3,NA,TRBD2,TGTGCCATCAGTCCCTCAGGGACTAGCCCCACAGATACGCAGTATTTT,CAISPSGTSPTDTQYF
TRBV7-8,TRBJ2-1,NA,TRBD2,TGTGCCAGCAGCAAGGGGACTAGCTTCTTCTCCACCTACAATGAGCAGTTCTTC,CASSKGTSFFSTYNEQFF
TRBV24-1,TRBJ1-1,NA,TRBD1,TGTGCCACCAGTGTGGCAGGGGGCACTGAAGCTTTCTTT,CATSVAGGTEAFF
TRBV7-8,TRBJ1-2,NA,TRBD1,TGTGCCAGCAGCCGCGCAGGGGGCGGCTATGGCTACACCTTC,CASSRAGGGYGYTF
TRBV12-3/TRBV12-4,TRBJ1-2,NA,NA,TGTGCCAGCAGTTTAAGGGGTGGCTACACCTTC,CASSLRGGYTF
TRBV6-5,TRBJ2-7,NA,NA,TGTGCCAGCAGGAGGGACTTAGGACCGGGCGAGCAGTACTTC,CASRRDLGPGEQYF
TRBV7-8,TRBJ2-7,NA,TRBD2,TGTGCCAGCAGCTTAGAGCTAGCGGGCTACGAGCAGTACTTC,CASSLELAGYEQYF
TRBV7-2,TRBJ2-2,NA,TRBD2,TGTGCCAGCAGCAGGGCCCCATCCGGGACTAGATCCGGGGAGCTGTTTTTT,CASSRAPSGTRSGELFF
TRBV5-1,TRBJ2-4,once,TRBD1,TGCGCCAGCAGCTTGGGACAGGGTAACATTCAGTACTTC,CASSLGQGNIQYF
TRBV7-9,TRBJ1-2,once,NA,TGTGCCAGCAGCTCACTCCGGGACCTCGTCTTCTATGGCTACACCTTC,CASSSLRDLVFYGYTF
TRBV4-1,TRBJ2-6,NA,TRBD1,TGCGCCAGCAGCCAAGCCTTGGGACAGGGTGCACTCGCTGGGGCCAACGTCCTGACTTTC,CASSQALGQGALAGANVLTF
TRBV6-6,TRBJ1-2,NA,NA,TGTGCTAACCGGGGAGAGGGCTATGGCTACACCTTC,CANRGEGYGYTF
TRBV9,TRBJ2-1,NA,TRBD1,TGTGCCAGCAGCGGACAGGGGGCGGGTGAGCAGTTCTTC,CASSGQGAGEQFF
TRBV3-1/TRBV3-2,TRBJ2-1,NA,TRBD2,TGTGCCAGCAGCCAAGATTTAACTAGCGGGAGGTTCTTC,CASSQDLTSGRFF
TRBV20-1,TRBJ2-1,NA,NA,TGCAGTGCTAGTTCCCTAGCAGCGAAGTTCTACAATGAGCAGTTCTTC,CSASSLAAKFYNEQFF
TRBV5-1,TRBJ1-6,NA,NA,TGCGCCAGCAGCTTGGTTGTCTCCCCTAGCTCCTATAATTCACCCCTCCACTTT,CASSLVVSPSSYNSPLHF
TRBV6-4,TRBJ2-3,NA,TRBD2,TGTGCCAGCAGCTCGACTAGCGGGGGGCCCACAGATACGCAGTATTTT,CASSSTSGGPTDTQYF
TRBV9,TRBJ1-1,NA,NA,TGTGCCAGCAGCGCAGGGGTTGGGACTGAAGCTTTCTTT,CASSAGVGTEAFF
TRBV27,TRBJ2-6,NA,NA,TGTGCCAGCAAGACACGGGATACTGGGGCCAACGTCCTGACTTTC,CASKTRDTGANVLTF
TRBV4-1,TRBJ2-7,NA,TRBD1,TGCGCCAGCAGCTACCGGGACAGGGGCTACGAGCAGTACTTC,CASSYRDRGYEQYF
TRBV7-2,TRBJ2-2,NA,NA,TGTGCCAGCAGCTTAAGGGCAGCGAACACCGGGGAGCTGTTTTTT,CASSLRAANTGELFF
TRBV12-3/TRBV12-4,TRBJ1-1,NA,NA,TGTGCCAGCAGCCGAAGACGCGGCACTGAAGCTTTCTTT,CASSRRRGTEAFF
TRBV6-4,TRBJ2-1,NA,NA,TGTGCCAGCAGTGACTCTCTGACGGCGGCGGTGGGCCGGGTGGTCTTC,CASSDSLTAAVGRVVF
TRBV19,TRBJ1-6,NA,TRBD1,TGTGCCAGTAGGAAGACAGGGGGGGGAGATAATTCACCCCTCCACTTT,CASRKTGGGDNSPLHF
TRBV15,TRBJ2-7,NA,TRBD1,TGTGCCACCAGCTACCGGGACAGGGGGCACGAGCAGTACTTC,CATSYRDRGHEQYF
TRBV10-3,TRBJ1-5,NA,NA,TGTGCCATCAGTCTCGACACGTTTTCCAATCAGCCCCAGCATTTT,CAISLDTFSNQPQHF
TRBV12-3/TRBV12-4,TRBJ1-3,NA,NA,TGTGCCAGCAGTTTTGTGAACACCATATATTTT,CASSFVNTIYF
TRBV2,TRBJ2-4,NA,NA,TGTGCCAGCAGTGAGGGAGGCAGGCTCAAAAACATTCAGTACTTC,CASSEGGRLKNIQYF
TRBV15,TRBJ2-5,NA,NA,TGTGCCACCAGCAGTCTAGAGACCCAGTACTTC,CATSSLETQYF